This T cell receptor beta chain is drawn from a study of OX40 agonist ivuxolimab in advanced cancers. General study points: Average numbers of expanded clones were greater in CD8+ T cells than in CD4+.

Profiled with immunoSEQ multiplex PCR; TCRdb holds only in-frame clones, not every one. Of 35,000 to 45,000 clones listed, more than 70% are singletons. Details on this clone: The antigen is undetermined.

Germline lookup yields CDR1 KGHSH and CDR2 LQKENI. The CDR3 consists of 15 residues. V shed 2 bases, J shed 3 bases, and the junction held 4 bases outside the gene matches. The material was CD4+ or CD8+ T cells sorted from blood, obtained in a trial of the OX40 agonist ivuxolimab. This TCR was sampled from an adult with an advanced solid tumor such as melanoma, head and neck, liver or kidney cancer. The genes are TRBV18 and TRBJ2-5; 9 nucleotides match TRBD2. CDR3 DNA sequence: TGTGCCAGCTCACCAAGGGCTAGCGGGGAAGAGACCCAGTACTTC. The encoded protein is CASSPRASGEETQYF.